The clone carrying this T cell receptor beta chain has just one count. TCRdb's copy holds only in-frame clones and misses some; the assay was immunoSEQ multiplex PCR. The top ten clones hold about 0.013% of a sample with roughly 500,000 clones, approximately 80% of them seen once. The data are from a study of shared T cell receptors in the human thymus. This sample also appeared in a second study, on human thymus T cells. As that study records: Healthy Finnish infants undergoing corrective surgery for congenital heart defects were used as donors. Corrective heart surgery yielded the resections from which the thymus tissue came.

Sample: thymocytes. The clonotype originates from a boy in the first two years of life with a congenital heart defect.

The CDR3 sequence is CAISEAGLERSYNEQFF. The CDR3 DNA sequence: TGTGCCATCAGTGAGGCGGGACTAGAGCGCTCCTACAATGAGCAGTTCTTC. The chain carries TRBV10-3 and TRBJ2-1; TRBD2 aligns across 8 bases. V gave up 2 bases and J gave up 0 bases; unmatched junction bases: 6. Germline V CDR1 and CDR2: ENHRY, SYGVKD. The CDR3 contains 17 residues.